This TCR beta chain was sequenced in a study of blood T cell repertoires in COVID-19. Germline trimming cut 4 bases from V and 2 bases from J; bases unmatched to any gene: 5. The CDR3 covers 14 residues. The V gene's germline CDR1 is SGHRS and CDR2 YFSETQ. Produced via immunoSEQ multiplex PCR; TCRdb's table is partial and in-frame only. The repertoire has about 160,000 clones, over 65% of them found once; the top ten carry about 8.3%. The clonotype originates from a man in his 60s with acute or convalescent COVID-19. The V and J genes are TRBV5-1 and TRBJ1-2; 7 bases map to TRBD1. Source material: peripheral blood. The CDR3 spells CASSQTGQNYGYTF. CDR3 coding DNA: TGCGCCAGCAGCCAGACAGGGCAGAACTATGGCTACACCTTC.